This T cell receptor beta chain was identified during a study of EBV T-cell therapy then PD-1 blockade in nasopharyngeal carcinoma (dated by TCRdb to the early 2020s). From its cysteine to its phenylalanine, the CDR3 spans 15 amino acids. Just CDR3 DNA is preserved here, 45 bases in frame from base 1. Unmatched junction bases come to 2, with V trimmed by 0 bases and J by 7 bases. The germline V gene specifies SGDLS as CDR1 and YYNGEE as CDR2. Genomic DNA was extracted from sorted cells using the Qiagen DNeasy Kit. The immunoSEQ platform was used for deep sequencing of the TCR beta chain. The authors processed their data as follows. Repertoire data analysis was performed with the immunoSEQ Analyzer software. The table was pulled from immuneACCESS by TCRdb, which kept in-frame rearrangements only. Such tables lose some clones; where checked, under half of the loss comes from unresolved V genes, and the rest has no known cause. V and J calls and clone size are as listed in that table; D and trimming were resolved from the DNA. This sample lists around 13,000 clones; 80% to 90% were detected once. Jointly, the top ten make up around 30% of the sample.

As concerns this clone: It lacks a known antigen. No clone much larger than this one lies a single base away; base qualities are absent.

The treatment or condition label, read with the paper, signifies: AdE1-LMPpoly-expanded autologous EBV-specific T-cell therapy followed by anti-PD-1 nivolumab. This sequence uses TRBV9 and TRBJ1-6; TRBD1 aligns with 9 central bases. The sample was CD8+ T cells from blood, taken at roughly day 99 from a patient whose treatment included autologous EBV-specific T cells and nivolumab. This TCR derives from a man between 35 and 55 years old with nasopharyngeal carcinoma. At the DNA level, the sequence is TGTGCCAGCAGCGTAGAAGGACAGGGGAATTCACCCCTCCACTTT. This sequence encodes CASSVEGQGNSPLHF.